Listed below are T cell receptor beta chains from one sample, sequenced in a study of T cells in Graves' hyperthyroidism and ophthalmopathy. TCRdb reprocessed the multiplex PCR reads via MiXCR and lists one record per CDR3 protein. The sample includes approximately 490,000 distinct CDR3 sequences, around a fifth seen only once; the top ten take roughly 49%. The sequencing sample was made of blood. The receptors shown here come from a woman in her sixties or seventies with Graves' ophthalmopathy. Both conserved end residues are part of each CDR3. The D gene is left open where the match is weak. A clone size is listed for some rows: how often the clone was seen (once, few, many), or a class if it is expanded.

j_gene	d_gene	abundance	v_gene	CDR3nt	CDR3aa
TRBJ2-1	TRBD2	few	TRBV11-3	TGTGCCAGCAGCTTAGGTGGCGGGAGGGTGTTCTTC	CASSLGGGRVFF
TRBJ1-1	TRBD1	.	TRBV6-1	TGTGCCAGCAGGACAGACAGGGGCGCTGAAGCTTTCTTT	CASRTDRGAEAFF
TRBJ2-5	TRBD2	.	TRBV5-1	TGCGCCAGCAGCTTGAATAGGGGAGGGCAAGAGACCCAGTACTTC	CASSLNRGGQETQYF
TRBJ1-1	TRBD1	few	TRBV2	TGTGCCAGCAGTTTAACAGGGACAGGGTACACTGAAGCTTTCTTT	CASSLTGTGYTEAFF
TRBJ2-7	.	.	TRBV6-1	TGTGCCAGCACCAGCTGGCCTCCCTACGAGCGGTACTTC	CASTSWPPYERYF
TRBJ2-1	.	.	TRBV10-3	TGTGCCATCAGTACATCAGGGGGGGAAAATGAGCAGTTCTTC	CAISTSGGENEQFF
TRBJ1-1	.	.	TRBV24-1	TGTGCCACCAGTGGAGAGGGCTCGGGCACTGAAGCTTTCTTT	CATSGEGSGTEAFF
TRBJ1-6	.	few	TRBV6-1	TGTGCCAGCAGAGAACAGAGACCAGACGGAAATTCACCCCTCCACTTT	CASREQRPDGNSPLHF
TRBJ2-1	TRBD2	few	TRBV12-5	TGTGCTAGTGGTTTGCTCGGGAGGTGGCACAATGAGCAGTTCTTC	CASGLLGRWHNEQFF
TRBJ2-6	.	.	TRBV5-1	TGCGCCAGCAGCTTGGATGGGAGCTCTGGGGCCAACGTCCTGACTTTC	CASSLDGSSGANVLTF
TRBJ2-3	.	many	TRBV24-1	TGTGCCACCAGTGATTTAGATACGCAGTATTTT	CATSDLDTQYF